A selection of T cell receptor beta chains follows, all from one sample in a study of CD8 T cells in Susac syndrome. TCRdb independently ran MiXCR on the immunoSEQ multiplex PCR reads; one entry per CDR3 protein. The sample lists approximately 57,000 distinct CDR3 sequences, more than 85% occurring once. What was sequenced was CD8+ T cells from PBMCs. The receptors stem from a human donor with Susac syndrome. CDR3s include the opening cysteine and the closing phenylalanine or tryptophan. The order of the fields is V gene, CDR3 protein.

TRBV5-1 CASSLEGSEQYF
TRBV5-6 CASSWTGRSSTDTQYF
TRBV5-6 CASSGGVYADTQYF
TRBV6-2/TRBV6-3 CASSPRDEDTQYF
TRBV6-5 CASSPTDLHNSPLHF
TRBV13 CASSVGTGSEQYF
TRBV12-3/TRBV12-4 CASSSGNYEQYF
TRBV7-6 CASSTLFVGGYTF
TRBV30 CAWRSLVRARSSYEQYF
TRBV4-1 CASKFYNEQFF
TRBV30 CAWRDLLAGGGETQYF
TRBV7-9 CASSSPGQGYEQYF
TRBV7-2 CASSVGLSGNTIYF
TRBV12-3/TRBV12-4 CASRGGQGRTYGYTF
TRBV12-5 CASGTLLTPGSSYNSPLHF
TRBV24-1 CATSDLVDSSATGELFF
TRBV4-3 CASSQDLGWVAGEETQYF
TRBV5-1 CASSAGRKTYSPLHF
TRBV7-9 CASSLGQNTGELFF
TRBV18 CASSPVTTANYGYTF
TRBV24-1 CATSDSGGELFF
TRBV30 CAWSVTTYNEQFF
TRBV4-3 CASSQDLGSDYYGYTF
TRBV20-1 CSADDPGAGYNEQFF